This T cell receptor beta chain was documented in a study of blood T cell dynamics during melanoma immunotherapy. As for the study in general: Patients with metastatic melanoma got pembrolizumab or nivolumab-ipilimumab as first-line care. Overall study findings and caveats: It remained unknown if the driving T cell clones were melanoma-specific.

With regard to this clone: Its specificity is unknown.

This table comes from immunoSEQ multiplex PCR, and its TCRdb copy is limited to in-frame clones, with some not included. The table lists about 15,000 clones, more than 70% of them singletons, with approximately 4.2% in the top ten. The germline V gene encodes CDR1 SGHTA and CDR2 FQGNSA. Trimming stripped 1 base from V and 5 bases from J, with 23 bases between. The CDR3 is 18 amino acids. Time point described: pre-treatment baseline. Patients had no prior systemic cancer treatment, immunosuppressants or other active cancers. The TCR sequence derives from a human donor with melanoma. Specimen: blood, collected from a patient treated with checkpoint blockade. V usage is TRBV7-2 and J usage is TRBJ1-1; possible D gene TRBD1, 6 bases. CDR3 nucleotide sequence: TGTGCCAGCAGCTTAGGTCGGACAGTCCTCCAGGGTGATACTGAAGCTTTCTTT. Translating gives CASSLGRTVLQGDTEAFF. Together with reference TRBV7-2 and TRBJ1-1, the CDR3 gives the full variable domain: GAGVSQSPSNKVTEKGKDVELRCDPISGHTALYWYRQSLGQGLEFLIYFQGNSAPDKSGLPSDRFSAERTGGSVSTLTIQRTQQEDSAVYLCASSLGRTVLQGDTEAFFGQGTRLTVV.